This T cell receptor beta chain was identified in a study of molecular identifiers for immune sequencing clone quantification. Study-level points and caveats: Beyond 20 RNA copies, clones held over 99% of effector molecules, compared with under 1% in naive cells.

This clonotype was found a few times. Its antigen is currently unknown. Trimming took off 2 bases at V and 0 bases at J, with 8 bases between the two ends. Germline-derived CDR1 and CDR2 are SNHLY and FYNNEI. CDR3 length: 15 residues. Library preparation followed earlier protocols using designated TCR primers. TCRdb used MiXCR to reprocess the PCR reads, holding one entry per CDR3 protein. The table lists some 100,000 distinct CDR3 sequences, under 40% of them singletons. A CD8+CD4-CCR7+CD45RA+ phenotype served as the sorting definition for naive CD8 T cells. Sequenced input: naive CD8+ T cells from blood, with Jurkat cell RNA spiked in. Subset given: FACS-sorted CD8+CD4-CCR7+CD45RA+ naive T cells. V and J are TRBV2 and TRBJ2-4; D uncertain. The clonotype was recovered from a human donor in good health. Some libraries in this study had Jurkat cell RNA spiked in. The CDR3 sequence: CASSERLGAKNIQYF. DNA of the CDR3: TGTGCCAGCAGTGAACGATTGGGAGCCAAAAACATTCAGTACTTC.